This TCR beta chain emerged from a study of OX40 agonist ivuxolimab in advanced cancers. V lost 8 bases, J lost 7 bases, and 9 bases stayed unmatched. Germline CDR1 is LNHDA and CDR2 is SQIVND (reference sequence). The CDR3 extends over 13 amino acids. The assay was immunoSEQ multiplex PCR, and TCRdb's table has in-frame clones only and misses some. Counted here are approximately 28,000 clones, approximately 80% occurring once; the ten biggest clones make up approximately 15%. This clone turned up a few times. Sequenced here: CD4+ or CD8+ T cells sorted from blood, sampled in a trial of the OX40 agonist ivuxolimab. The origin of this receptor is an adult with an advanced solid tumor such as melanoma, head and neck, liver or kidney cancer. The V call is TRBV19, the J call TRBJ2-7; TRBD1 aligns across 9 bases. In DNA form, the CDR3 reads TGTGCCAGTCAGAACGACAGGGGGGATGAGCAGTACTTC. Translated: CASQNDRGDEQYF. Looking up the rest from reference TRBV19 and TRBJ2-7 gives the full variable domain: DGGITQSPKYLFRKEGQNVTLSCEQNLNHDAMYWYRQDPGQGLRLIYYSQIVNDFQKGDIAEGYSVSREKKESFPLTVTSAQKNPTAFYLCASQNDRGDEQYFGPGTRLTVT.